Listed here are 27 T cell receptor beta chains from one sample, sequenced in a study of blood T cell repertoires in COVID-19. Clones were sequenced by immunoSEQ multiplex PCR, and TCRdb holds only the in-frame ones, with some missing. The sample shows some 200,000 clones, around 90% of them seen only once. The sample consisted of PBMCs or T cells enriched from blood (not recorded which). The source of these receptors is a woman aged 18-29 years who had recovered from COVID-19.

V is TRBV28 and J is TRBJ1-5; a possible D gene is TRBD1 (5 bases). Trimming left V 3 bases short and J 4 bases short, with 10 bases between. CDR3 length: 14 amino acids. Looked up from germline, CDR1 is MDHEN and CDR2 is SYDVKM. The CDR3 region is CASSFNRLNQPQHF. DNA for the CDR3: TGTGCCAGCAGTTTTAACAGGCTGAATCAGCCCCAGCATTTT.

The gene calls are TRBV5-4 and TRBJ2-2, with TRBD1 identical over 10 bases. The germline CDR1 and CDR2 sequences are SGHNT and YYREEE (reference sequence). This CDR3 has 15 residues. Germline trimming cut 4 bases from V and 6 bases from J; bases unmatched to any gene: 6. The CDR3 protein is CASSPRQGAAGELFF. The CDR3 DNA reads as TGTGCCAGCAGCCCTCGACAGGGGGCCGCCGGGGAGCTGTTTTTT.

The rearrangement joins TRBV15 to TRBJ1-5; 9 positions agree with TRBD1. The CDR3 totals 16 residues. The germline V gene encodes CDR1 LNHNV and CDR2 YYDKDF (reference sequence). J was trimmed by 1 base and V by 3 bases; bases with no gene match: 4. The CDR3 region is CATSRGTGSSNQPQHF. In DNA form, the CDR3 reads TGTGCCACCAGCAGGGGGACAGGGTCGAGCAATCAGCCCCAGCATTTT.

The chain combines TRBV11-2 with TRBJ2-5; 9 bases line up with TRBD2. V gave up 0 bases and J gave up 2 bases; unmatched junction bases: 4. CDR3 length: 16 amino acids. The germline V gene encodes CDR1 SGHAT and CDR2 FQNNGV. The CDR3 DNA is TGTGCCAGCAGCTTAGATCTAGCGGGGTTACAAGAGACCCAGTACTTC. This codes for CASSLDLAGLQETQYF.

This sequence joins TRBV19 and TRBJ1-1, with TRBD1 as a possible D gene (6 bases). Germline lookup yields CDR1 LNHDA and CDR2 SQIVND (reference sequence). This CDR3 spans 15 amino acids. Trimming stripped 5 bases from V and 0 bases from J, with 13 bases between. The CDR3 protein is CASSVTGGLNTEAFF. DNA of the CDR3: TGTGCCAGTAGTGTGACAGGTGGCCTGAACACTGAAGCTTTCTTT.

The chain uses TRBV5-1 and TRBJ2-3; possible D gene TRBD1, 5 bases. Trimming removed 4 bases from V and 0 bases from J, with 21 bases in between. Germline V CDR1 and CDR2: SGHRS, YFSETQ. This CDR3 region has 18 residues. CDR3 DNA sequence: TGCGCCAGCAGCACGGGTAGGGGCGGCGGATTCAGCACAGATACGCAGTATTTT. Translation: CASSTGRGGGFSTDTQYF.

This clone was observed a handful of times. The CDR3 bases are TGTGCCAGCAGACTAGGCAGCAGCTCCTACGAGCAGTACTTC. Translating gives CASRLGSSSYEQYF. The J gene is TRBJ2-7, the V gene TRBV3-1 (or the pseudogene TRBV3-2); D may be TRBD2 (5 bases). There are 14 residues in the CDR3. Trimming removed 6 bases from V and 0 bases from J, with 12 bases in between. From germline, CDR1 is LGHDT and CDR2 YNNKEL (reference sequence).

The chain recombines TRBV9 with TRBJ1-4; TRBD1 is a possible D gene (5 bases). The germline CDR1 and CDR2 sequences are SGDLS and YYNGEE. Trimming removed 0 bases from V and 8 bases from J, with 17 bases in between. The CDR3 is made up of 16 amino acids. The CDR3, as DNA: TGTGCCAGCAGCGTAGCTACGGGGGGAAGAGGCGAAAAACTGTTTTTT. It specifies CASSVATGGRGEKLFF.

The chain is built from TRBV9 and TRBJ2-1; TRBD2 might be the D (6 bases). This CDR3 region has 15 residues. Trimming left V 2 bases short and J 5 bases short, with 14 bases between. Germline-derived CDR1 and CDR2 are SGDLS and YYNGEE. CDR3 sequence (DNA): TGTGCCAGCAGCGTCATGGTGGCGGGGCACAATGAGCAGTTCTTC. This gives the protein CASSVMVAGHNEQFF. Looking up the rest from reference TRBV9 and TRBJ2-1 gives the full variable domain: DSGVTQTPKHLITATGQRVTLRCSPRSGDLSVYWYQQSLDQGLQFLIQYYNGEERAKGNILERFSAQQFPDLHSELNLSSLELGDSALYFCASSVMVAGHNEQFFGPGTRLTVL.

This rearrangement joins TRBV9 to TRBJ1-6; 11 nucleotides match TRBD1. The CDR3 contains 16 residues. V was pared by 2 bases and J by 7 bases, with 5 bases of the junction left unmatched. CDR1 is SGDLS, CDR2 YYNGEE, per germline. CDR3: CASSVGTGGRNSPLHF. The CDR3 DNA sequence: TGTGCCAGCAGCGTGGGGACAGGGGGTCGGAATTCACCCCTCCACTTT. Variable domain in full (rest from reference TRBV9 and TRBJ1-6): DSGVTQTPKHLITATGQRVTLRCSPRSGDLSVYWYQQSLDQGLQFLIQYYNGEERAKGNILERFSAQQFPDLHSELNLSSLELGDSALYFCASSVGTGGRNSPLHFGNGTRLTVT.

This clone was counted between two and nine times. The chain employs TRBV9 and TRBJ2-3; a weak D match, TRBD1 (6 bases). Trimming took off 4 bases at V and 0 bases at J, with 9 bases between the two ends. Germline V gene sequence: CDR1 SGDLS, CDR2 YYNGEE. The CDR3 extends over 14 amino acids. Here the CDR3 reads CASSWTDSTDTQYF. The CDR3 DNA follows: TGTGCCAGCAGCTGGACAGACAGCACAGATACGCAGTATTTT. Complete variable domain (other parts from reference TRBV9 and TRBJ2-3): DSGVTQTPKHLITATGQRVTLRCSPRSGDLSVYWYQQSLDQGLQFLIQYYNGEERAKGNILERFSAQQFPDLHSELNLSSLELGDSALYFCASSWTDSTDTQYFGPGTRLTVL.

This clone was recorded only once. V is TRBV4-1 and J is TRBJ2-1, with TRBD2 identical over 9 bases. Germline V gene sequence: CDR1 MGHRA, CDR2 YSYEKL. The trim removed 2 bases at V and 8 bases at J, leaving 7 bases unmatched. CDR3 length: 15 amino acids. The CDR3 spells CASSQPAGTSHEQFF. The CDR3 DNA follows: TGCGCCAGCAGCCAACCAGCCGGGACTAGCCATGAGCAGTTCTTC.

The chain is built from TRBV5-5 and TRBJ1-2; no clear D gene. The CDR3 is 13 amino acids. V lost 4 bases and J 3 bases, leaving 10 bases between the germline ends. CDR1 and CDR2 (germline): SGHKS, YYEKEE (reference sequence). The CDR3 spells CASSPGKDYGYTF. The CDR3 DNA reads as TGTGCCAGCAGCCCGGGAAAGGACTATGGCTACACCTTC.

This clone occurred once. The chain links TRBV6-1 to TRBJ1-2; 8 bases map to TRBD1. CDR1 and CDR2 (germline): MNHNS, SASEGT. The CDR3 runs to 14 residues. Trimming took 3 bases from V and 5 from J; bases not matched to a gene: 5. The CDR3 region is CASSETGTGYGYTF. For the CDR3, the DNA is TGTGCCAGCAGTGAGACCGGGACAGGATATGGCTACACCTTC.

CDR3 nucleotide sequence: TGTGCCAGCAGTTCGATCCAGGGGCGAGCTTTCTTT. Translated: CASSSIQGRAFF. The chain employs TRBV6-5 and TRBJ1-1; maybe TRBD1 (6 bases). Trimming took off 4 bases at V and 10 bases at J, with 13 bases between the two ends. Germline V lookup: CDR1 MNHEY, CDR2 SVGAGI. This CDR3 comprises 12 residues.

This clone came up a few times. The chain joins TRBV19 to TRBJ2-2; weak D call: TRBD2 (5 bases). The germline V gene has CDR1 LNHDA and CDR2 SQIVND (reference sequence). Trimming shortened V by 5 bases and J by 3 bases, and 10 bases separated the two germline ends. CDR3 size: 14 residues. For the CDR3, the DNA is TGTGCCAGTAGTGACGGGGTTGACACCGGGGAGCTGTTTTTT. Translation gives CASSDGVDTGELFF.

J is TRBJ1-1 and V is TRBV5-5; 7 nucleotides align to TRBD1. The CDR3 consists of 14 residues. In germline, CDR1 is SGHKS, CDR2 YYEKEE (reference sequence). The V gene end was trimmed by 4 bases and the J gene end by 1 base; junction bases not matched to a gene: 4. The CDR3 DNA reads as TGTGCCAGCAGCCCTTGGACAGGGAACACTGAAGCTTTCTTT. It encodes CASSPWTGNTEAFF.

The chain joins TRBV28 to TRBJ1-2; TRBD1 is a possible D gene (6 bases). The V end was cut by 2 bases, the J end by 4 bases, with 11 bases between. Germline V gene lookup returns CDR1 MDHEN and CDR2 SYDVKM. The CDR3 has 14 residues. The CDR3 loop is CASSLVRQVYGYTF. The DNA of the CDR3 is TGTGCCAGCAGTTTAGTGCGACAGGTCTATGGCTACACCTTC.

The J gene is TRBJ1-6, the V gene TRBV9; TRBD1 might be the D (5 bases). V lost 7 bases and J lost 13, with 15 bases in between. CDR1 is SGDLS and CDR2 is YYNGEE in the germline V gene. The CDR3 covers 12 residues. CDR3 sequence (DNA): TGTGCCAGCGGAGGGGATTCGGCTCCCCTCCACTTT. Its protein product is CASGGDSAPLHF.

The V gene is TRBV5-5, the J gene TRBJ2-7; D gene uncertain. Between the trimmed V and J ends, which lost 1 base and 3 bases, there was a span of 5 bases. The CDR3 spans 12 residues. The germline gives CDR1 SGHKS, CDR2 YYEKEE (reference sequence). In nucleotides, the CDR3 is TGTGCCAGCAGCTTGAACGGCTACGAGCAGTACTTC. Its translation is CASSLNGYEQYF.

The J gene is TRBJ2-7, the V gene TRBV9; 13 nucleotides match TRBD2. This CDR3 region has 15 residues. Losses at the gene ends were 3 bases for V and 3 bases for J; bases not matched to a gene: 3. CDR1 is SGDLS and CDR2 is YYNGEE in the germline V gene. The CDR3 DNA reads TGTGCCAGCAGCGGAGGGACTAGCGGGGTCTACGAGCAGTACTTC. Its protein product is CASSGGTSGVYEQYF.

The chain combines TRBV29-1 with TRBJ1-4, with TRBD1 as a possible D gene (5 bases). In germline, CDR1 is SQVTM, CDR2 ANQGSEA. The ends were cut back, 1 base at V and 12 bases at J, with 9 bases in the middle. The CDR3 extends over 11 amino acids. The CDR3 loop is CSVEGRDELFF. The CDR3 DNA follows: TGCAGCGTTGAAGGCAGGGATGAACTGTTTTTT. The entire variable domain, with the rest obtained from reference TRBV29-1 and TRBJ1-4, is as follows: SAVISQKPSRDICQRGTSLTIQCQVDSQVTMMFWYRQQPGQSLTLIATANQGSEATYESGFVIDKFPISRPNLTFSTLTVSNMSPEDSSIYLCSVEGRDELFFGSGTQLSVL.

This clone was detected only a few times. The V gene is TRBV25-1, the J gene TRBJ1-1; D is unresolved. The V gene lost 7 bases and the J gene lost 6 bases, with 15 bases spanning the gap. CDR3 size: 13 residues. The germline gives CDR1 MGHDK, CDR2 SYGVNS. CDR3 amino acids: CASIDWRGSEAFF. CDR3 in DNA: TGTGCCAGCATTGACTGGAGAGGATCTGAAGCTTTCTTT. The entire variable domain, with the rest obtained from reference TRBV25-1 and TRBJ1-1, is as follows: EADIYQTPRYLVIGTGKKITLECSQTMGHDKMYWYQQDPGMELHLIHYSYGVNSTEKGDLSSESTVSRIRTEHFPLTLESARPSHTSQYLCASIDWRGSEAFFGQGTRLTVV.

The rearrangement joins TRBV5-4 to TRBJ2-2; 7 nucleotides agree with TRBD1. Germline V lookup: CDR1 SGHNT, CDR2 YYREEE (reference sequence). This CDR3 contains 16 residues. V dropped 2 bases and J dropped 4; count of bases not matched to a gene: 8. CDR3: CASSFIPRGPTGELFF. In DNA form, the CDR3 reads TGTGCCAGCAGCTTCATCCCAAGGGGGCCCACCGGGGAGCTGTTTTTT.

V and J are TRBV5-1 and TRBJ1-3, with 8 bases matching TRBD1. The CDR3 contains 16 residues. Per germline, CDR1 SGHRS and CDR2 YFSETQ. V lost 4 bases to trimming and J lost 4 bases; unmatched junction nucleotides: 10. The CDR3 DNA reads TGCGCCAGCAGCCCAGAGGACAGGGCGGGCGGAAACACCATATATTTT. This gives the protein CASSPEDRAGGNTIYF.

The gene calls are TRBV6-5 and TRBJ1-1; D is undetermined. The V end lost 4 bases, the J end lost 2 bases, and 8 bases lay between the germline ends. The CDR3 spans 13 residues. Germline assignment: CDR1 MNHEY and CDR2 SVGAGI. CDR3 sequence: CASSSRGNTEAFF. CDR3 DNA: TGTGCCAGCAGTTCCCGGGGTAACACTGAAGCTTTCTTT.

The chain carries TRBV18 and TRBJ1-6; TRBD1 agrees at 11 bases. V lost 4 bases and J lost 7; bases outside the gene matches: 3. CDR3 size: 15 residues. The germline gives CDR1 KGHSH, CDR2 LQKENI. The CDR3 protein is CASSQGTGGNSPLHF. The DNA for the CDR3 is TGTGCCAGCTCACAAGGGACAGGGGGAAATTCACCCCTCCACTTT.